A single sample is the source of the 2 T cell receptor beta chains below, sequenced in a study of T cells in localized non-small cell lung cancer. Assay: immunoSEQ multiplex PCR; the TCRdb copy retains only in-frame clones and omits some. The sample records around 7,500 clones, roughly 92% being singletons. The input for sequencing was peripheral blood, taken before any cancer treatment. The receptors derive from a woman between 40 and 69 years old with stage I lung adenocarcinoma.

V is TRBV11-2 and J is TRBJ1-4; no reliable D call. Per germline, CDR1 SGHAT and CDR2 FQNNGV. This CDR3 contains 15 residues. Trimming cost V 3 bases and J 0 bases, with 8 bases left between them. As DNA, the CDR3 is TGTGCCAGCAGCTTTACATTATCAACTAATGAAAAACTGTTTTTT. Its protein product is CASSFTLSTNEKLFF.

V gene TRBV5-1 combines with J gene TRBJ1-1; 9 nucleotides agree with TRBD1. The J segment lost 1 base and the V segment lost 3 bases, leaving 13 bases of the junction unmatched. There are 18 residues in the CDR3. CDR1 SGHRS and CDR2 YFSETQ come from the germline V gene. As DNA, the CDR3 is TGCGCCAGCAGCTCCGGGACAGGGCGGTTGGGAGAGAACACTGAAGCTTTCTTT. This translates into CASSSGTGRLGENTEAFF.